Each of the 28 T cell receptor beta chains below was sequenced from the same sample in a study of T cell changes during pregnancy in multiple sclerosis. The table came from immunoSEQ multiplex PCR; TCRdb's copy has only in-frame clones and leaves some out. Among 50,000 to 70,000 clones, roughly 93% were seen once, and the ten largest hold roughly 1.8%. The source material was peripheral blood, sampled after pregnancy. The receptors were sampled from a female donor with multiple sclerosis, enrolled in a pregnancy study.

The chain joins TRBV14 to TRBJ2-5; D gene unclear. The CDR3 consists of 12 residues. Trimming stripped 0 bases from V and 7 bases from J, with 6 bases between. Germline loops: CDR1 SGHDN, CDR2 FVKESK. CDR3: CASSQDGVTQYF. For the CDR3, the DNA is TGTGCCAGCAGCCAAGACGGAGTGACCCAGTACTTC.

The rearrangement uses TRBV11-1 and TRBJ2-7, with TRBD1 matching over 7 bases. The V and J ends lost 3 bases and 6 bases, in that order; junction bases with no gene match: 8. Germline CDR1 reads SGHAT; CDR2 reads FQDESV (reference sequence). This CDR3 region has 14 residues. The CDR3 DNA reads as TGTGCCAGCAGCTTCCCCACAGGGGTGGCCGAGCAGTACTTC. It encodes CASSFPTGVAEQYF.

This clone was found once. The chain employs TRBV14 and TRBJ2-7; D perhaps matches TRBD2 (5 bases). This CDR3 has 13 amino acids. Trimming took off 3 bases at V and 7 bases at J, with 13 bases between the two ends. Germline-derived CDR1 and CDR2 are SGHDN and FVKESK. The CDR3 DNA sequence: TGTGCCAGCAGCCAGTCGAGTTCGGGGGAGCAGTACTTC. This sequence encodes CASSQSSSGEQYF.

The J gene is TRBJ2-7, the V gene TRBV27; 9 bases are shared with TRBD2. The CDR3 runs to 15 residues. Trimming removed 2 bases from V and 7 bases from J; junction bases left unmatched: 9. The germline CDR1 and CDR2 sequences are MNHEY and SMNVEV (reference sequence). DNA for the CDR3: TGTGCCAGCAGTTTAGGTCTAGCGGGAACTGTAGAGCAGTACTTC. It translates to CASSLGLAGTVEQYF.

The chain joins TRBV28 to TRBJ1-1; D may be TRBD1 (5 bases). CDR3 length: 12 amino acids. Germline V gives CDR1 MDHEN, CDR2 SYDVKM. CDR3 coding DNA: TGTGTCATCGGGGGGGGTAACACTGAAGCTTTCTTT. As protein: CVIGGGNTEAFF.

This chain connects TRBV23-1 to TRBJ2-1; 7 bases line up with TRBD1. TRBV23-1 is placed among ORFs of uncertain function. The junction had 7 bases not matched to a gene; V was cut back by 5 bases and J by 6 bases. The CDR3 runs to 14 residues. The CDR3 DNA is TGCGCCAGCAGTTACCTGACAGGGTGCAATGAGCAGTTCTTC. Translating it yields CASSYLTGCNEQFF.

The chain combines TRBV7-2 with TRBJ2-1; 7 positions agree with TRBD1. Germline values: CDR1 SGHTA, CDR2 FQGNSA. Unmatched junction bases numbered 9, after V lost 2 bases and J lost 8 bases. CDR3 length: 15 residues. The CDR3: CASSLYRQGGDEQFF. DNA for the CDR3: TGTGCCAGCAGCTTATATCGACAGGGTGGAGATGAGCAGTTCTTC.

The table lists this clone with a count of one. J is TRBJ1-4 and V is TRBV5-1; D remains unclear. Germline V gives CDR1 SGHRS, CDR2 YFSETQ. The CDR3 length is 13 residues. V lost 5 bases, J lost 2 bases, and 7 bases lay in between. The CDR3 nucleotides are TGCGCCAGCAGGGGCAGGACTAATGAAAAACTGTTTTTT. Protein product: CASRGRTNEKLFF.

The chain links TRBV7-2 to TRBJ1-2; the D gene is possibly TRBD1 (6 bases). There are 14 residues in the CDR3. Germline assignment: CDR1 SGHTA and CDR2 FQGNSA. The V gene lost 2 bases and the J gene lost 6 bases, with 13 bases spanning the gap. The CDR3 nucleotides are TGTGCCAGCAGCTTACGCCAGGACAGAAATGGCTACACCTTC. Translation gives CASSLRQDRNGYTF.

The V and J genes are TRBV6-5 and TRBJ2-5; 12 bases are shared with TRBD1. The V and J ends lost 2 bases and 4 bases, in that order; junction bases with no gene match: 5. CDR1 and CDR2 from the germline V gene are MNHEY and SVGAGI. This CDR3 has 16 residues. This CDR3 is CASSYTGTGGSETQYF. The CDR3 DNA follows: TGTGCCAGCAGTTACACCGGGACAGGGGGCTCAGAGACCCAGTACTTC.

The chain combines TRBV7-9 with TRBJ2-2, with a possible D match to TRBD1 (7 bases). CDR3 size: 16 residues. With 4 bases removed from V and 5 bases from J, the gap between germline ends came to 17 bases. Per the germline V gene, CDR1 is SEHNR and CDR2 is FQNEAQ (reference sequence). The CDR3 loop is CASSSGARGFTGELFF. The CDR3, as DNA: TGTGCCAGCAGCTCGGGAGCCAGGGGGTTTACCGGGGAGCTGTTTTTT.

The CDR3 DNA reads as TGTGCCAGCAGCTCGGGGGAAAGTTCCTACAATGAGCAGTTCTTC. Amino acids: CASSSGESSYNEQFF. This chain links TRBV7-2 with TRBJ2-1, with D possibly matching TRBD2 (6 bases). The CDR3 extends over 15 amino acids. The V end lost 4 bases, the J end lost 1 base, and 11 bases lay between the germline ends. Germline values: CDR1 SGHTA, CDR2 FQGNSA.

The J gene is TRBJ1-2, the V gene TRBV4-2, with D possibly TRBD1 on 6 matching bases. V was shortened by 0 bases and J by 7 bases, with 12 bases between the two germline ends. There are 14 residues in the CDR3. The germline V gene encodes CDR1 LGHNA and CDR2 YNFKEQ. The CDR3 loop is CASSQERGGFGYTF. CDR3 DNA: TGTGCCAGCAGCCAAGAAAGGGGGGGGTTTGGCTACACCTTC.

The V call is TRBV19, the J call TRBJ2-7; D is perhaps TRBD1 (7 bases). The CDR3 loop spans 13 amino acids. The ends were cut back, 3 bases at V and 6 bases at J, with 12 bases in the middle. Germline V gives CDR1 LNHDA, CDR2 SQIVND (reference sequence). The CDR3 sequence: CASSIRGTAEQYF. The CDR3 DNA follows: TGTGCCAGTAGTATCCGGGGGACAGCCGAGCAGTACTTC.

This chain joins TRBV4-3 and TRBJ2-2, with D perhaps TRBD1 (6 bases). The CDR3 totals 17 residues. V dropped 2 bases and J dropped 0 bases, with 13 bases sitting between them. Looked up from germline, CDR1 is LGHNA and CDR2 is YSLEER. Here the CDR3 reads CASSQRDTLPNTGELFF. CDR3 DNA sequence: TGCGCCAGCAGCCAAAGGGACACACTGCCGAACACCGGGGAGCTGTTTTTT.

This rearrangement joins TRBV6-5 to TRBJ2-3; 11 nucleotides line up with TRBD2. V trimming: 0 bases; J trimming: 7 bases; junction bases outside the gene matches: 6. From germline, CDR1 is MNHEY and CDR2 SVGAGI. This CDR3 has 16 residues. CDR3 in DNA: TGTGCCAGCAGTTACTCTAGTAGCGGGAGGGCTAATACGCAGTATTTT. Protein: CASSYSSSGRANTQYF.

The V call is TRBV7-6, the J call TRBJ1-3; the D is unclear. Looked up from germline, CDR1 is SGHVS and CDR2 is FNYEAQ. This CDR3 is built from 14 residues. V lost 0 bases, J lost 0 bases, and 3 bases lay in between. CDR3 protein: CASSLAGSGNTIYF. Here the CDR3 DNA reads TGTGCCAGCAGCTTAGCCGGCTCTGGAAACACCATATATTTT.

The gene calls are TRBV7-2 and TRBJ2-1; 7 bases match TRBD2. The CDR3 is made up of 17 amino acids. CDR1 is SGHTA, CDR2 FQGNSA, per germline. With V trimmed by 0 bases and J by 7 bases, 12 bases remained unmatched. This chain's CDR3 is CASSLAREFSGRNEQFF. The CDR3 DNA reads TGTGCCAGCAGCTTAGCGCGGGAGTTCAGCGGAAGAAATGAGCAGTTCTTC.

The J gene is TRBJ2-2, the V gene TRBV25-1; D uncertain. Trimming took 2 bases from V and 1 from J, leaving 8 bases between them. The CDR3 contains 15 residues. Germline CDR1 is MGHDK and CDR2 is SYGVNS. The CDR3 DNA follows: TGTGCCAGCAGTGAACAGACTTTGAACACCGGGGAGCTGTTTTTT. Its protein is CASSEQTLNTGELFF.

The table lists this clone with a few counts. This chain links TRBV7-9 with TRBJ2-7; the match to TRBD1 covers 9 bases. The V gene end was trimmed by 6 bases and the J gene end by 6 bases; junction bases not matched to a gene: 12. This CDR3 has 15 amino acids. Germline V gives CDR1 SEHNR, CDR2 FQNEAQ (reference sequence). The CDR3 region has the DNA TGTGCCAGCAGTTCACCGGGACAGGGCGCTCTCGAGCAGTACTTC. This gives the protein CASSSPGQGALEQYF.

This chain uses TRBV7-9 with TRBJ2-5, with 7 bases aligning to TRBD1. Germline CDR1 is SEHNR and CDR2 is FQNEAQ (reference sequence). The CDR3 consists of 15 residues. V was pared by 5 bases and J by 4 bases, with 10 bases of the junction left unmatched. The CDR3 DNA follows: TGTGCCAGCAGCCTCCCACAGGGGATCGCAGAGACCCAGTACTTC. The encoded protein is CASSLPQGIAETQYF.

J is TRBJ2-1 and V is TRBV30, with a weak D call TRBD2 (6 bases). CDR3 length: 15 amino acids. Germline lookup yields CDR1 GTSNPN and CDR2 SVGIG (reference sequence). V gave up 0 bases and J gave up 3 bases, with 12 bases separating them. The CDR3 loop is CAWSVGDLYYNEQFF. CDR3 in DNA: TGTGCCTGGAGTGTTGGGGACTTATACTACAATGAGCAGTTCTTC. The full variable domain, its missing parts supplied by reference TRBV30 and TRBJ2-1, is SQTIHQWPATLVQPVGSPLSLECTVEGTSNPNLYWYRQAAGRGLQLLFYSVGIGQISSEVPQNLSASRPQDRQFILSSKKLLLSDSGFYLCAWSVGDLYYNEQFFGPGTRLTVL.

J is TRBJ1-1 and V is TRBV19; D call uncertain. V gave up 7 bases and J gave up 0 bases, with 9 bases separating them. The CDR3 contains 13 residues. Germline V CDR1 and CDR2: LNHDA, SQIVND (reference sequence). The CDR3: CASMEGMNTEAFF. The CDR3 DNA follows: TGTGCCAGTATGGAGGGCATGAACACTGAAGCTTTCTTT.

CDR3 sequence reads: CASSSIWAGETNEKLFF. The CDR3 DNA sequence: TGTGCCAGCAGCTCCATTTGGGCAGGGGAGACTAATGAAAAACTGTTTTTT. The chain carries TRBV7-9 and TRBJ1-4, with TRBD1 as a possible D gene (6 bases). Trimming cost V 4 bases and J 2 bases, with 17 bases left between them. The CDR3 totals 17 residues. From germline, CDR1 is SEHNR and CDR2 FQNEAQ (reference sequence).

The chain links TRBV11-1 to TRBJ1-3; 11 positions match TRBD1. Trimming at V came to 5 bases and at J to 1 base, leaving 7 bases not matched to a gene. Germline V gene data show CDR1 as SGHAT and CDR2 as FQDESV (reference sequence). The CDR3 runs 17 residues. In nucleotides, the CDR3 is TGTGCCAGCAGCCTTGGACAGGGGGCTACGTCTGGAAACACCATATATTTT. The encoded protein is CASSLGQGATSGNTIYF. Drawing the rest from reference TRBV11-1 and TRBJ1-3, the complete variable domain is EAEVAQSPRYKITEKSQAVAFWCDPISGHATLYWYRQILGQGPELLVQFQDESVVDDSQLPKDRFSAERLKGVDSTLKIQPAELGDSAMYLCASSLGQGATSGNTIYFGEGSWLTVV.

This clone was counted a single time. V is TRBV7-2 and J is TRBJ1-5; D is possibly TRBD1 (5 bases). CDR1 is SGHTA and CDR2 is FQGNSA in the germline V gene. The CDR3 length is 14 residues. Trimming removed 2 bases at V and 3 bases at J, with 8 bases between. DNA of the CDR3: TGTGCCAGCAGCTTATCAGGGATCAATCAGCCCCAGCATTTT. Its translation: CASSLSGINQPQHF.

The chain combines TRBV11-3 with TRBJ2-1; the match to TRBD2 covers 7 bases. With 5 bases clipped from V and 4 bases from J, the junction kept 11 bases outside the gene matches. This CDR3 has 16 amino acids. Germline CDR1 is SGHNT and CDR2 is YENEEA. CDR3 region: CASSHWAAGSYNEQFF. CDR3 in DNA: TGTGCCAGCAGCCACTGGGCAGCGGGGTCATACAATGAGCAGTTCTTC.

This rearrangement joins TRBV28 to TRBJ1-2, with 12 bases matching TRBD1. The V segment lost 5 bases and the J segment 5 bases; nucleotides outside the gene matches: 6. CDR3 length equals 15 residues. Germline values: CDR1 MDHEN, CDR2 SYDVKM. In nucleotides, the CDR3 is TGTGCCAGCAGTCTCGGGACAGGGGGCTGGTATGGCTACACCTTC. This gives the protein CASSLGTGGWYGYTF.